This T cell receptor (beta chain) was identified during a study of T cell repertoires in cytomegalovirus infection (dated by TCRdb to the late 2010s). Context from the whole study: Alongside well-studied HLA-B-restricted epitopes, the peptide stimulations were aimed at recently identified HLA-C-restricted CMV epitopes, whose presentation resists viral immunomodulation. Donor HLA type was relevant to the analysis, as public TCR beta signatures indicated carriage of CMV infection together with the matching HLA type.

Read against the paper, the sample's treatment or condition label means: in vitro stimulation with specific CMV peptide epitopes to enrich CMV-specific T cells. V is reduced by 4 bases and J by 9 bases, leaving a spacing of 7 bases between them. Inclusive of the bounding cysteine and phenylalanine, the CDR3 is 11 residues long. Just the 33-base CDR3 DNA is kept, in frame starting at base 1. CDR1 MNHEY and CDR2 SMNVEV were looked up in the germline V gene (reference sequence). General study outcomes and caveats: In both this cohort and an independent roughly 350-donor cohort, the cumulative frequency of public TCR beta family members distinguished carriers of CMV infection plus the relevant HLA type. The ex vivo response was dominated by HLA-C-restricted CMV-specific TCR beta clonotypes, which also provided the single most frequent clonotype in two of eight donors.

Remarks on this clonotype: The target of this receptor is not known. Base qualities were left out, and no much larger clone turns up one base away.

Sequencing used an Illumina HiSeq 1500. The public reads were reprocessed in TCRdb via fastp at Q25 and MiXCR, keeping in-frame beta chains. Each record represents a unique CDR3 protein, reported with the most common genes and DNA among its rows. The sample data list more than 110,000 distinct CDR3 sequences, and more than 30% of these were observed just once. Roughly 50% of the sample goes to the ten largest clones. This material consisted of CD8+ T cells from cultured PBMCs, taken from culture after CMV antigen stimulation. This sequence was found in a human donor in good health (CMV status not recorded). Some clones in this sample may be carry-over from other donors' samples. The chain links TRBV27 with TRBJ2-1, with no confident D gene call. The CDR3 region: CASSSLGEQFF. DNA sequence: TGTGCCAGCAGTTCCCTGGGTGAGCAGTTCTTC.